The 25 T cell receptor beta chains given below trace back to one sample, sequenced in a study of CD8+CD57+ T cells in acquired aplastic anemia. Profiling of TCR beta VDJ combinations and CDR3 sequences used genomic DNA as template. TCRdb used MiXCR to reprocess the reads, holding one entry per CDR3 protein. The sample yields 400,000 to 450,000 distinct CDR3 sequences, about 70% seen once. Sequencing used sorted CD4+, CD8+, or CD8+CD57+ T cells (not recorded which) from PBMCs. These receptor sequences come from a human donor in good health, serving as a control.

The rearrangement joins TRBV20-1 to TRBJ1-3; 9 positions agree with TRBD1. This CDR3 contains 14 residues. The junction had 4 bases not matched to a gene; V was cut back by 0 bases and J by 7 bases. Germline CDR1 is DFQATT and CDR2 is SNEGSKA (reference sequence). The CDR3 coding sequence is TGCAGTGCTAGAGAGGACAGGGGTTCGAACACCATATATTTT. As protein: CSAREDRGSNTIYF.

This clonotype was seen ten or more times. This chain uses TRBV5-8 with TRBJ2-3, with D perhaps TRBD1 (5 bases). CDR1 and CDR2 from the germline V gene are SGHTS and YDEGEE. V was clipped by 4 bases and J by 5 bases, with 14 bases between them. CDR3 size: 14 residues. CDR3 sequence (DNA): TGTGCCAGCAGCCGTCATATGGGGCAAGATACGCAGTATTTT. Its protein product is CASSRHMGQDTQYF.

In regard to this clonotype: One junction end disagrees with the germline gene, perhaps due to a read error. This chain links TRBV5-1 with TRBJ2-7; D perhaps matches TRBD2 (6 bases). Germline CDR1 is SGHRS and CDR2 is YFSETQ. The CDR3 has 13 amino acids. CDR3 sequence: CATSRLGSYAQYF. The DNA for the CDR3 is TGTGCCACCAGCCGACTAGGGAGCTACGCCCAGTACTTC.

With regard to this clonotype: One end of the junction is discordant with germline, which a read error may explain. This chain uses TRBV5-1 with TRBJ1-3; a possible D gene is TRBD1 (6 bases). From germline, CDR1 is SGHRS and CDR2 YFSETQ. This CDR3 is built from 16 residues. CDR3 amino acids: CASSLEGGYSGNTIYF. CDR3 in DNA: TGTGCCAGCAGCTTAGAGGGGGGGTACTCTGGAAACACCATATATTTT.

A word on this clonotype: No conserved phenylalanine or tryptophan is present at the end of the CDR3, so a read error is the likely explanation. V and J are TRBV2 and TRBJ2-7; no firm D call. With 6 bases removed from V and 5 bases from J, the gap between germline ends came to 11 bases. The CDR3 is made up of 12 amino acids. Germline values: CDR1 SNHLY, CDR2 FYNNEI. Here the CDR3 reads CASRAGSDEQYL. CDR3 sequence (DNA): TGTGCCAGCAGGGCAGGCTCGGACGAGCAGTACTTG.

The V call is TRBV7-6, the J call TRBJ2-7; D is perhaps TRBD1 (6 bases). Germline assignment: CDR1 SGHVS and CDR2 FNYEAQ. V lost 0 bases to trimming and J lost 0 bases, with 9 bases between them. There are 15 residues in the CDR3. Here the CDR3 reads CASSLARDNSYEQYF. CDR3 DNA sequence: TGTGCCAGCAGCTTAGCCCGGGACAACTCCTACGAGCAGTACTTC. Looking up the rest from reference TRBV7-6 and TRBJ2-7 gives the full variable domain: GAGVSQSPRYKVTKRGQDVALRCDPISGHVSLYWYRQALGQGPEFLTYFNYEAQQDKSGLPNDRFSAERPEGSISTLTIQRTEQRDSAMYRCASSLARDNSYEQYFGPGTRLTVT.

This chain joins TRBV7-9 and TRBJ1-4, with 7 bases fitting TRBD1. The V segment lost 9 bases and the J segment 4 bases; nucleotides outside the gene matches: 8. The CDR3 totals 14 residues. CDR1 and CDR2 (germline): SEHNR, FQNEAQ (reference sequence). The CDR3 bases are TGTGCCAGGATCCGGGACAGCCTTAATGAAAAACTGTTTTTT. This encodes CARIRDSLNEKLFF.

Of note for this clonotype: One end of the junction varies from germline; a read error may be responsible. This chain uses TRBV9 with TRBJ1-1; TRBD1 matches at 8 bases. Germline V gene data show CDR1 as SGDLS and CDR2 as YYNGEE. This CDR3 region has 13 residues. The DNA for the CDR3 is TGTGCCAGCAGCCTATACAGGGGGTTCGAGCAGTACTTT. It codes for CASSLYRGFEQYF.

This clonotype was counted between two and nine times. This chain joins TRBV20-1 and TRBJ1-2, with a possible D match to TRBD1 (6 bases). V lost 3 bases to trimming and J lost 3 bases, with 14 bases between them. The CDR3 is 14 residues long. Germline values: CDR1 DFQATT, CDR2 SNEGSKA (reference sequence). CDR3 in DNA: TGCAGTGCTAGTGCCTGGGGGCGAGACTATGGCTACACCTTC. This gives the protein CSASAWGRDYGYTF.

This clonotype was observed a handful of times. V is TRBV18 and J is TRBJ1-5, with D possibly matching TRBD1 (5 bases). Germline CDR1 reads KGHSH; CDR2 reads LQKENI. With 2 bases removed from V and 5 bases from J, the gap between germline ends came to 7 bases. There are 13 residues in the CDR3. The CDR3, as DNA: TGTGCCAGCTCACCAGCGGGGGATCAGCCCCAGCATTTT. This gives the protein CASSPAGDQPQHF.

V usage is TRBV15 and J usage is TRBJ1-1; D not certain. Germline-derived CDR1 and CDR2 are LNHNV and YYDKDF (reference sequence). V dropped 4 bases and J dropped 4 bases, with 10 bases sitting between them. This CDR3 is 13 amino acids long. The CDR3 DNA reads as TGTGCCACCAGCATGAGGACGAGCACTGAAGCTTTCTTT. Protein: CATSMRTSTEAFF.

This clonotype was seen ten or more times. The chain uses TRBV7-3 and TRBJ2-3; 7 nucleotides line up with TRBD2. J was trimmed by 4 bases and V by 4 bases; bases with no gene match: 5. This CDR3 spans 14 amino acids. The germline gives CDR1 SGHTA, CDR2 FQGTGA. CDR3 sequence reads: CASSYSRGSDTQYF. The CDR3 bases are TGTGCCAGCAGCTACTCGCGGGGGTCAGATACGCAGTATTTT.

Turning to this clonotype: At one of its ends the junction is not consistent with the germline gene, which may arise from a read error. V is TRBV5-1 and J is TRBJ1-2; D perhaps matches TRBD1 (5 bases). Germline CDR1 and CDR2: SGHRS and YFSETQ. The CDR3 extends over 14 amino acids. The CDR3 protein is CASSLVTGNYGYTF. CDR3 nucleotides: TGTGCCAGCAGCTTAGTTACAGGAAACTATGGCTACACCTTC.

J is TRBJ2-7 and V is TRBV5-1; weak D call: TRBD1 (6 bases). The CDR3 consists of 14 residues. V lost 2 bases and J lost 3, with 12 bases in between. Germline V CDR1 and CDR2: SGHRS, YFSETQ. CDR3 DNA: TGCGCCAGCAGCTTCGGGCTGGACAGCTACGAGCAGTACTTC. Its translation is CASSFGLDSYEQYF.

This clonotype was detected only a few times. V gene TRBV7-2 combines with J gene TRBJ2-5; 9 nucleotides agree with TRBD2. Germline V gene data show CDR1 as SGHTA and CDR2 as FQGNSA. This CDR3 contains 13 residues. Losses at the gene ends were 6 bases for V and 4 bases for J; bases not matched to a gene: 3. CDR3 residues: CASSRGGGETQYF. CDR3 sequence (DNA): TGTGCCAGCAGTCGCGGGGGGGGAGAGACCCAGTACTTC.

This clonotype was detected only once. This chain connects TRBV9 to TRBJ1-5; D is uncertain. Trimming removed 8 bases at V and 3 bases at J, with 27 bases between. In germline, CDR1 is SGDLS, CDR2 YYNGEE. The length of the CDR3 is 18 residues. The CDR3 region is CASSLGELRIYPNQPQHF. CDR3 DNA sequence: TGTGCCAGTAGTCTGGGAGAGCTCCGCATTTATCCCAATCAGCCCCAGCATTTT. Looking up the rest from reference TRBV9 and TRBJ1-5 gives the full variable domain: DSGVTQTPKHLITATGQRVTLRCSPRSGDLSVYWYQQSLDQGLQFLIQYYNGEERAKGNILERFSAQQFPDLHSELNLSSLELGDSALYFCASSLGELRIYPNQPQHFGDGTRLSIL.

Details on this clonotype: One end of the junction does not line up with germline, which may come from a read error. V gene TRBV7-2 combines with J gene TRBJ1-6, with 7 bases matching TRBD1. Germline CDR1 is SGHTA and CDR2 is FQGNSA. The CDR3 totals 15 residues. This CDR3 is CASSWDRGDNSQLHF. In nucleotides, the CDR3 is TGCGCCAGCAGCTGGGACAGAGGTGATAATTCGCAGCTCCACTTT.

The chain uses TRBV5-1 and TRBJ2-3, with 7 bases fitting TRBD2. The germline V gene encodes CDR1 SGHRS and CDR2 YFSETQ. After removal of 4 bases from V and 5 bases from J, the junction contained 10 bases not matched to a gene. The CDR3 consists of 15 residues. CDR3 region: CASSGGGGYEDTQYF. CDR3 coding DNA: TGCGCCAGCAGCGGCGGGGGAGGCTACGAAGATACGCAGTATTTT.

The chain uses TRBV29-1 and TRBJ2-3; a weak D match, TRBD2 (7 bases). The CDR3 spans 15 residues. Germline assignment: CDR1 SQVTM and CDR2 ANQGSEA. Trimming shortened V by 1 base and J by 3 bases, and 14 bases separated the two germline ends. CDR3 sequence: CSVEVAGAGTDTQYF. The CDR3, as DNA: TGCAGCGTTGAAGTGGCGGGGGCGGGGACAGATACGCAGTATTTT.

The rearrangement uses TRBV5-4 and TRBJ1-2; 10 bases fit TRBD1. From germline, CDR1 is SGHNT and CDR2 YYREEE (reference sequence). The CDR3 loop spans 16 amino acids. The junction had 6 bases not matched to a gene; V was cut back by 4 bases and J by 0 bases. CDR3 loop: CASSPNGQGANYGYTF. CDR3 DNA: TGTGCCAGCAGCCCTAATGGACAGGGGGCTAACTATGGCTACACCTTC.

V usage is TRBV20-1 and J usage is TRBJ2-7, with D possibly TRBD1 on 5 matching bases. Germline V gene sequence: CDR1 DFQATT, CDR2 SNEGSKA (reference sequence). Trimming shortened V by 4 bases and J by 5 bases, and 15 bases separated the two germline ends. CDR3 length: 13 amino acids. Written as DNA, the CDR3 is TGCAGTGCTACGGCAGGACAAAAGGACGAGCAGTACTTC. Its translation is CSATAGQKDEQYF.

This clonotype has only one observation. One end of the junction varies from germline; a read error may be responsible. CDR3 sequence reads: CAWSVPQGGEKLFF. CDR3 DNA sequence: TGTGCCTGGAGCGTACCCCAGGGTGGTGAAAAACTGTTTTTT. V gene TRBV5-1 combines with J gene TRBJ1-4, with D possibly being TRBD1 (5 bases). This CDR3 is built from 14 residues. Germline V lookup: CDR1 SGHRS, CDR2 YFSETQ. The full variable domain, in which reference TRBV5-1 and TRBJ1-4 provide the parts outside the CDR3, is KAGVTQTPRYLIKTRGQQVTLSCSPISGHRSVSWYQQTPGQGLQFLFEYFSETQRNKGNFPGRFSGRQFSNSRSEMNVSTLELGDSALYLCAWSVPQGGEKLFFGSGTQLSVL.

This chain links TRBV19 with TRBJ1-6; D call uncertain. Germline CDR1 LNHDA, CDR2 SQIVND (reference sequence). V was shortened by 9 bases and J by 6 bases, with 12 bases between the two germline ends. This CDR3 has 13 residues. The CDR3 coding sequence is TGTGCCAGCAGCTTAGGGCCTAATTCACCCCTCCACTTT. This encodes CASSLGPNSPLHF.

In the case of this clonotype: At one boundary the junction diverges from the germline segment, which might be a read error. V usage is TRBV10-3 and J usage is TRBJ2-6; the D is unclear. Germline values: CDR1 ENHRY, CDR2 SYGVKD. The CDR3 runs to 14 residues. In DNA form, the CDR3 reads TGTGCCATCAGTGAGTCCGCTGGCGGCAATGTCCTGAATTTC. Translation gives CAISESAGGNVLNF.

The chain couples TRBV20-1 to TRBJ1-2, with D possibly TRBD1 on 6 matching bases. Germline CDR1 DFQATT, CDR2 SNEGSKA (reference sequence). V lost 3 bases and J 6 bases, leaving 20 bases between the germline ends. The CDR3 spans 15 residues. The CDR3 protein is CSASVTGAGVDGYTF. The CDR3 nucleotides read TGCAGTGCTAGCGTGACGGGGGCGGGGGTCGATGGCTACACCTTC.